One and the same sample provided the 10 T cell receptor beta chains below, sequenced in a study of CD8 T cells in Susac syndrome. The RNA input was roughly 0.5 to 1 ug, and it was reverse transcribed with random hexamers. TCRdb used MiXCR to reprocess the immunoSEQ multiplex PCR reads, holding one entry per CDR3 protein. The sample holds 130,000 or so distinct CDR3 sequences, over 80% seen once. Sequences were obtained from CD8+ T cells from PBMCs. These receptor sequences come from a human donor with multiple sclerosis.

In the case of this clonotype: The junction differs from germline at one of its ends, possibly a read error. This rearrangement joins TRBV5-6 to TRBJ1-6; possible D gene TRBD1, 6 bases. CDR1 and CDR2 (germline): SGHDT, YYEEEE. The CDR3 totals 16 residues. The CDR3 DNA is TGTGCCAGCAGATTGGGGGCCGGCTCCTATAATTCACCCCTCCACTTT. Translated, it gives CASRLGAGSYNSPLHF.

V is TRBV12-5 and J is TRBJ2-3; D could derive from TRBD1 or TRBD2 (5 bases each). The ends were cut back, 8 bases at V and 3 bases at J, with 18 bases in the middle. Germline V gene lookup returns CDR1 LGHNT and CDR2 FRNRAP. There are 15 residues in the CDR3. In DNA, the CDR3 is TGTGCTAGTACATACGGGACGGGTCGAACAGATACGCAGTATTTT. The encoded protein is CASTYGTGRTDTQYF. The whole variable domain, remainder taken from reference TRBV12-5 and TRBJ2-3, is DARVTQTPRHKVTEMGQEVTMRCQPILGHNTVFWYRQTMMQGLELLAYFRNRAPLDDSGMPKDRFSAEMPDATLATLKIQPSEPRDSAVYFCASTYGTGRTDTQYFGPGTRLTVL.

The table lists this clonotype with a count of one. The V and J genes are TRBV4-1 and TRBJ2-7; D is perhaps TRBD1 (5 bases). The CDR3 consists of 14 residues. The V gene's germline CDR1 is MGHRA and CDR2 YSYEKL. V shed 0 bases and J shed 0 bases, with 6 bases lying between them. The CDR3 reads CASSQDDSSYEQYF. The CDR3 nucleotides read TGCGCCAGCAGCCAAGATGACAGCTCCTACGAGCAGTACTTC.

The rearrangement joins TRBV25-1 to TRBJ1-1; TRBD1 aligns across 7 bases. Germline lookup yields CDR1 MGHDK and CDR2 SYGVNS. CDR3 length: 13 residues. V shed 8 bases and J 6 bases; nucleotides not matched to a gene: 9. The CDR3, as DNA: TGTGCCAGCGGAATAACAGGGGAGGCTGAAGCTTTCTTT. Residues: CASGITGEAEAFF.

This clonotype appeared a single time. Sequence at one end of the junction differs from germline and may be a read error. This sequence joins TRBV7-7 and TRBJ2-1, with D unclear. The CDR3 runs to 15 residues. CDR1 and CDR2 (germline): SSHAT, FNYEAQ (reference sequence). The CDR3, as DNA: TGTGCTAGCAGCCTTAACCCCCAGTCCTACAATGAGCAGTTCTTC. Translation: CASSLNPQSYNEQFF.

The chain is built from TRBV3-1 and TRBJ2-1; no clear D. The CDR3 is 12 amino acids. V gave up 5 bases and J gave up 8 bases, with 10 bases separating them. Per germline, CDR1 LGHDT and CDR2 YNNKEL (reference sequence). For the CDR3, the DNA is TGTGCCAGCAGCTCCGAGTTCGATGAGCAGTTCTTC. This encodes CASSSEFDEQFF.

The V gene is TRBV6-5, the J gene TRBJ2-2; no firm D call. With 5 bases removed from V and 6 bases from J, the gap between germline ends came to 13 bases. The CDR3 is 14 residues long. Looked up from germline, CDR1 is MNHEY and CDR2 is SVGAGI. This CDR3 reads CASSAPSGAGELFF. The CDR3 coding sequence is TGTGCCAGCAGTGCCCCTTCTGGGGCCGGGGAGCTGTTTTTT.

J is TRBJ1-2 and V is TRBV27, with D tentatively TRBD1 (6 bases). Germline V lookup: CDR1 MNHEY, CDR2 SMNVEV (reference sequence). This CDR3 spans 15 amino acids. Trimming shortened V by 3 bases and J by 0 bases, and 11 bases separated the two germline ends. The CDR3 nucleotides are TGTGCCAGCAGTTTGACAGGATGGACTAACTATGGCTACACCTTC. This translates into CASSLTGWTNYGYTF.

This chain links TRBV9 with TRBJ2-1, with 7 bases matching TRBD1. CDR3 size: 13 residues. The trim removed 6 bases at V and 6 bases at J, leaving 6 bases unmatched. Germline-derived CDR1 and CDR2 are SGDLS and YYNGEE. CDR3 DNA sequence: TGTGCCAGCAACAGGGGAGCGAGCAATGAGCAGTTCTTC. Residues: CASNRGASNEQFF. The full variable domain, with the rest looked up from reference TRBV9 and TRBJ2-1, is DSGVTQTPKHLITATGQRVTLRCSPRSGDLSVYWYQQSLDQGLQFLIQYYNGEERAKGNILERFSAQQFPDLHSELNLSSLELGDSALYFCASNRGASNEQFFGPGTRLTVL.

This clonotype was seen more than once but under ten times. The rearrangement uses TRBV4-3 and TRBJ2-1; 10 nucleotides match TRBD2. The junction had 7 bases not matched to a gene; V was cut back by 4 bases and J by 4 bases. CDR1 LGHNA and CDR2 YSLEER come from the germline V gene. The CDR3 sequence is 16 residues long. The CDR3 spells CASSPSGLAFYNEQFF. The CDR3 DNA reads as TGCGCCAGCAGCCCCTCGGGACTAGCGTTTTACAATGAGCAGTTCTTC.